This T cell receptor beta chain is from a study of blood T cell dynamics during melanoma immunotherapy. Study-wide background: First-line therapy was either pembrolizumab or nivolumab with ipilimumab for metastatic melanoma.

Noted time point: pre-treatment baseline. The method was immunoSEQ multiplex PCR; TCRdb's version includes in-frame clones alone and lacks a portion of them. The data contain 9,000 to 10,000 clones, roughly 89% of them singletons. This receptor was taken from a human donor with melanoma. The source material was blood, sampled from a patient treated with checkpoint blockade.

CDR3 DNA sequence: TGTGCCAGCAGCTTGGGGCTAGCGGGGGGAGAGACCCAGTACTTC. This translates into CASSLGLAGGETQYF. The chain combines TRBV11-2 with TRBJ2-5; 11 bases line up with TRBD2. CDR3 length: 15 amino acids. After removal of 3 bases from V and 4 bases from J, the junction contained 4 bases not matched to a gene. Per germline, CDR1 SGHAT and CDR2 FQNNGV.